This is a list of T cell receptor beta chains from one sample in a study of shared clonotypes between healthy human individuals. The repertoire was sequenced with immunoSEQ multiplex PCR; TCRdb's copy has only in-frame clones and lacks some. The sample lists approximately 2.1 million clones, about 92% occurring once. Sequencing input: naive CD4+ T cells from PBMCs. These receptors came from a man younger than 30 in good health. Some clones in this sample may be carry-over from other donors' samples. Both conserved end residues are part of each CDR3. Each record gives: J gene, clone size, V gene, D gene, CDR3 protein, CDR3 DNA. A D gene is named only where the DNA matches it firmly. Rows give clone size only sometimes, using once, few, many, or a class for an expanded clone.

J gene: TRBJ2-1
clone size: NA
V gene: TRBV15
D gene: TRBD2
CDR3 protein: CATSRASGTYNEQFF
CDR3 DNA: TGTGCCACCAGCAGAGCTAGCGGGACCTACAATGAGCAGTTCTTC

J gene: TRBJ1-4
clone size: few
V gene: TRBV4-1
D gene: TRBD1
CDR3 protein: CASSQAQGAGEKLFF
CDR3 DNA: TGCGCCAGCAGCCAAGCCCAGGGGGCAGGAGAAAAACTGTTTTTT

J gene: TRBJ2-6
clone size: NA
V gene: TRBV5-1
D gene: NA
CDR3 protein: CASSYRESGANVLTF
CDR3 DNA: TGCGCCAGCAGCTATCGGGAATCCGGGGCCAACGTCCTGACTTTC

J gene: TRBJ1-5
clone size: NA
V gene: TRBV7-2
D gene: NA
CDR3 protein: CASSLIRDQPQHF
CDR3 DNA: TGTGCCAGCAGCTTAATCAGGGATCAGCCCCAGCATTTT

J gene: TRBJ2-1
clone size: NA
V gene: TRBV19
D gene: TRBD1
CDR3 protein: CASSIVPRTGAHNEQFF
CDR3 DNA: TGTGCCAGTAGTATAGTTCCCCGGACAGGGGCTCACAATGAGCAGTTCTTC

J gene: TRBJ2-1
clone size: NA
V gene: TRBV5-1
D gene: NA
CDR3 protein: CASSFQVNNEQFF
CDR3 DNA: TGCGCCAGCAGCTTTCAGGTGAACAATGAGCAGTTCTTC

J gene: TRBJ1-1
clone size: NA
V gene: TRBV18
D gene: NA
CDR3 protein: CASSPKKTRVDTEAFF
CDR3 DNA: TGTGCCAGCTCACCAAAAAAGACTCGGGTGGATACTGAAGCTTTCTTT

J gene: TRBJ1-2
clone size: NA
V gene: TRBV28
D gene: NA
CDR3 protein: CASSLRVGGYTF
CDR3 DNA: TGTGCCAGCAGTTTACGGGTAGGCGGCTACACCTTC

J gene: TRBJ1-1
clone size: NA
V gene: TRBV7-2
D gene: NA
CDR3 protein: CASSLAHGLTEAFF
CDR3 DNA: TGTGCCAGCAGCTTAGCCCACGGACTCACTGAAGCTTTCTTT

J gene: TRBJ2-7
clone size: once
V gene: TRBV21-1
D gene: NA
CDR3 protein: CASSKGLQGGQFPLYEQYF
CDR3 DNA: TGTGCCAGCAGCAAAGGGCTTCAGGGGGGACAGTTTCCCTTGTACGAGCAGTACTTC

J gene: TRBJ2-7
clone size: NA
V gene: TRBV18
D gene: NA
CDR3 protein: CASSPPTLSYEQYF
CDR3 DNA: TGTGCCAGCTCACCCCCGACACTTTCCTACGAGCAGTACTTC

J gene: TRBJ2-1
clone size: NA
V gene: TRBV28
D gene: TRBD2
CDR3 protein: CASTLSGALAGGSSYNEQFF
CDR3 DNA: TGTGCCAGCACCCTTTCAGGGGCTCTAGCGGGAGGGAGCTCCTACAATGAGCAGTTCTTC

J gene: TRBJ1-2
clone size: NA
V gene: TRBV28
D gene: TRBD1
CDR3 protein: CASRWGQAYGYTF
CDR3 DNA: TGTGCCAGCCGGTGGGGACAGGCCTATGGCTACACCTTC

J gene: TRBJ1-5
clone size: NA
V gene: TRBV11-2
D gene: NA
CDR3 protein: CASSPYSNQPQHF
CDR3 DNA: TGTGCCAGCAGCCCTTATAGCAATCAGCCCCAGCATTTT

J gene: TRBJ2-1
clone size: NA
V gene: TRBV29-1
D gene: NA
CDR3 protein: CSVGAGNGNEQFF
CDR3 DNA: TGCAGCGTCGGGGCAGGGAATGGCAATGAGCAGTTCTTC

J gene: TRBJ2-7
clone size: NA
V gene: TRBV11-3
D gene: NA
CDR3 protein: CASSRGSIGTYEQYF
CDR3 DNA: TGTGCCAGCAGTCGAGGGAGTATTGGAACCTACGAGCAGTACTTC

J gene: TRBJ2-1
clone size: NA
V gene: TRBV6-5
D gene: NA
CDR3 protein: CASSSRPGDNEQFF
CDR3 DNA: TGTGCCAGCAGTTCCCGTCCAGGGGACAATGAGCAGTTCTTC

J gene: TRBJ1-2
clone size: NA
V gene: TRBV5-5
D gene: TRBD1
CDR3 protein: CASSWTGTDNGYTF
CDR3 DNA: TGTGCCAGCAGCTGGACAGGGACAGACAATGGCTACACCTTC

J gene: TRBJ1-2
clone size: few
V gene: TRBV28
D gene: NA
CDR3 protein: CASTPRADYGYTF
CDR3 DNA: TGTGCCAGCACCCCCAGGGCTGACTATGGCTACACCTTC

J gene: TRBJ1-2
clone size: NA
V gene: TRBV28
D gene: NA
CDR3 protein: CVTVEGNYGYTF
CDR3 DNA: TGTGTCACGGTAGAAGGAAACTATGGCTACACCTTC

J gene: TRBJ2-7
clone size: NA
V gene: TRBV6-1
D gene: TRBD1
CDR3 protein: CASRADRAPYEQYF
CDR3 DNA: TGTGCCAGCAGGGCGGACAGGGCCCCCTACGAGCAGTACTTC

J gene: TRBJ1-1
clone size: NA
V gene: TRBV5-4
D gene: TRBD1
CDR3 protein: CASKPPWVGTANTEAFF
CDR3 DNA: TGTGCCAGCAAACCCCCCTGGGTTGGGACAGCGAACACTGAAGCTTTCTTT

J gene: TRBJ2-3
clone size: once
V gene: TRBV7-9
D gene: NA
CDR3 protein: CASSPDGSASTDTQYF
CDR3 DNA: TGTGCCAGCAGCCCAGACGGTTCCGCTAGCACAGATACGCAGTATTTT

J gene: TRBJ1-1
clone size: few
V gene: TRBV5-1
D gene: NA
CDR3 protein: CASRELGTEAFF
CDR3 DNA: TGCGCCAGCAGAGAGCTGGGCACTGAAGCTTTCTTT

J gene: TRBJ2-7
clone size: once
V gene: TRBV4-1
D gene: TRBD2
CDR3 protein: CASSQDYLRASGRRYEQYF
CDR3 DNA: TGCGCCAGCAGCCAAGATTATCTCCGAGCTAGCGGGAGGAGGTACGAGCAGTACTTC

J gene: TRBJ1-4
clone size: once
V gene: TRBV5-1
D gene: NA
CDR3 protein: CASSLSGSGMREKLFF
CDR3 DNA: TGCGCCAGCAGCTTGAGTGGCTCGGGGATGCGTGAAAAACTGTTTTTT

J gene: TRBJ1-1
clone size: once
V gene: TRBV19
D gene: NA
CDR3 protein: CASSSFSLTTEAFF
CDR3 DNA: TGTGCCAGTAGTTCCTTCTCCTTGACGACTGAAGCTTTCTTT

J gene: TRBJ2-1
clone size: NA
V gene: TRBV11-2
D gene: TRBD1
CDR3 protein: CASSPGWGQVGNEQFF
CDR3 DNA: TGTGCCAGCAGCCCCGGTTGGGGACAGGTGGGCAATGAGCAGTTCTTC

J gene: TRBJ2-7
clone size: NA
V gene: TRBV10-3
D gene: TRBD1
CDR3 protein: CAIKRGQSSYEQYF
CDR3 DNA: TGTGCCATCAAAAGGGGACAGAGCTCCTACGAGCAGTACTTC

J gene: TRBJ1-1
clone size: NA
V gene: TRBV5-1
D gene: NA
CDR3 protein: CASSLMGGAGMNTEAFF
CDR3 DNA: TGCGCCAGCAGCTTAATGGGAGGGGCCGGTATGAACACTGAAGCTTTCTTT

J gene: TRBJ2-7
clone size: once
V gene: TRBV19
D gene: TRBD1
CDR3 protein: CASSFSGQDEQYF
CDR3 DNA: TGTGCCAGTAGTTTTTCCGGACAGGACGAGCAGTACTTC

J gene: TRBJ2-5
clone size: NA
V gene: TRBV5-1
D gene: TRBD1
CDR3 protein: CASSPRRTGSETQYF
CDR3 DNA: TGCGCCAGCAGCCCCCGGAGGACAGGGTCGGAGACCCAGTACTTC

J gene: TRBJ2-1
clone size: NA
V gene: TRBV28
D gene: NA
CDR3 protein: CASSGGRPVFF
CDR3 DNA: TGTGCCAGCAGTGGAGGACGACCGGTGTTCTTC

J gene: TRBJ2-2
clone size: NA
V gene: TRBV5-1
D gene: NA
CDR3 protein: CASSPPGGEGTGELFF
CDR3 DNA: TGCGCCAGCAGCCCCCCGGGCGGGGAAGGAACCGGGGAGCTGTTTTTT

J gene: TRBJ2-3
clone size: NA
V gene: TRBV28
D gene: TRBD2
CDR3 protein: CASRRTSLAGVGTDTQYF
CDR3 DNA: TGTGCCAGCAGACGAACCTCACTAGCGGGAGTGGGCACAGATACGCAGTATTTT

J gene: TRBJ2-7
clone size: NA
V gene: TRBV5-1
D gene: TRBD2
CDR3 protein: CASSLGAVAGGSYEQYF
CDR3 DNA: TGCGCCAGCAGCTTGGGGGCCGTAGCGGGGGGCTCCTACGAGCAGTACTTC

J gene: TRBJ2-7
clone size: once
V gene: TRBV6-5
D gene: TRBD2
CDR3 protein: CASSSRLALEQYF
CDR3 DNA: TGTGCCAGCAGTAGCCGACTAGCGCTCGAGCAGTACTTC

J gene: TRBJ1-3
clone size: NA
V gene: TRBV11-3
D gene: NA
CDR3 protein: CASSSTLSGNTIYF
CDR3 DNA: TGTGCCAGCAGCTCCACCCTCTCTGGAAACACCATATATTTT